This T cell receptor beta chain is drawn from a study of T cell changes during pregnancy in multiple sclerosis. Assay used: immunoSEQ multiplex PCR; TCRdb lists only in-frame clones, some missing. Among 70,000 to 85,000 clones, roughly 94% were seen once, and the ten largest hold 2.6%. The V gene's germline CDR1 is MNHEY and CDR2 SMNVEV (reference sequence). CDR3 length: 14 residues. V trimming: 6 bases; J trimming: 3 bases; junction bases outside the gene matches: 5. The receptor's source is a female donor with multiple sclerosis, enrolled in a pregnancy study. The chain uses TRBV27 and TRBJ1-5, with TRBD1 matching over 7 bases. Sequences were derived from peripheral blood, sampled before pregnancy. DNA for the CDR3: TGTGCCAGCAGGCCGGGACAGCACAATCAGCCCCAGCATTTT. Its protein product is CASRPGQHNQPQHF.